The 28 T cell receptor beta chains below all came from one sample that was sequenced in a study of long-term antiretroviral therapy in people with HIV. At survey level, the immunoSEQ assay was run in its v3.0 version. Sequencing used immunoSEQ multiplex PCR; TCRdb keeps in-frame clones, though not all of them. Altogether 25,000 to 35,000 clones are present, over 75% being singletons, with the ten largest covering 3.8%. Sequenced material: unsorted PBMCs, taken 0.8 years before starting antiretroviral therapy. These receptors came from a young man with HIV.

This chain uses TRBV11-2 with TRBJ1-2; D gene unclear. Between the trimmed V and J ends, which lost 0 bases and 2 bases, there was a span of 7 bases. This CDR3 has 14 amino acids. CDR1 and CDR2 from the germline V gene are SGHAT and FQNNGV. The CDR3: CASSLDRRNYGYTF. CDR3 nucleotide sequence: TGTGCCAGCAGCTTAGATCGTAGGAACTATGGCTACACCTTC.

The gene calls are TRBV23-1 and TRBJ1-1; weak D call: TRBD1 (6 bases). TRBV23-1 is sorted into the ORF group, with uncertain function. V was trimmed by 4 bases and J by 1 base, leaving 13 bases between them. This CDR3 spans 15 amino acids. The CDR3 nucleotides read TGCGCCAGCAGTCCGCAATGGGGGCAGAACACTGAAGCTTTCTTT. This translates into CASSPQWGQNTEAFF.

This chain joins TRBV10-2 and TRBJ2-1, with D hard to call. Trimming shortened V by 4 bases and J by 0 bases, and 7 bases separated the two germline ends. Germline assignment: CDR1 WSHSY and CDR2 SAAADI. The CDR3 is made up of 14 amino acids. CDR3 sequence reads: CASSARASYNEQFF. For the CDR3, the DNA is TGCGCCAGCAGTGCTCGAGCCTCCTACAATGAGCAGTTCTTC.

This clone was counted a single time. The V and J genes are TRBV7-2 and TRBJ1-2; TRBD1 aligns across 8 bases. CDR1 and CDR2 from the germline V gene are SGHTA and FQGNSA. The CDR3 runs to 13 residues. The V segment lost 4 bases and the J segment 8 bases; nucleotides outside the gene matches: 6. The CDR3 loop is CASSYQGAVGYTF. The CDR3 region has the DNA TGTGCCAGCAGCTATCAGGGGGCCGTCGGCTACACCTTC.

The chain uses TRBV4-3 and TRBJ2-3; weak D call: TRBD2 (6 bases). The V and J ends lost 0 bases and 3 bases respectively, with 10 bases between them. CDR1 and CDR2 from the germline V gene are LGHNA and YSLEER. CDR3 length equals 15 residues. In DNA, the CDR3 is TGCGCCAGCAGCCAAGATTGGGGACTTACAGATACGCAGTATTTT. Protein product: CASSQDWGLTDTQYF.

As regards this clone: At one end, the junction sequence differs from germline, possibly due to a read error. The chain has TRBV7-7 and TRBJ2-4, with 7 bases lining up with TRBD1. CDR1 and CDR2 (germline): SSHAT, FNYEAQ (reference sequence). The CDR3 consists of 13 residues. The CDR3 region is CASSSTQGDIQYF. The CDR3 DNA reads TGTGCTAGCAGCTCCACGCAGGGGGACATTCAGTACTTC.

CDR3 bases: TGTGCCTCCCGGTCCCCCCTCTTCACAGATACGCAGTATTTT. This gives the protein CASRSPLFTDTQYF. The gene calls are TRBV10-3 and TRBJ2-3; D call uncertain. Trimming cost V 11 bases and J 2 bases, with 17 bases left between them. In germline, CDR1 is ENHRY, CDR2 SYGVKD. The CDR3 consists of 14 residues.

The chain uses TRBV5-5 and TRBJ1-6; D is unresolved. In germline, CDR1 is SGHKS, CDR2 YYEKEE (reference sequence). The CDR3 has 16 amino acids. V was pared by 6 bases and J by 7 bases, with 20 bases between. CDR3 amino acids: CASMALWSLGNSPLHF. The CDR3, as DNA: TGTGCCAGCATGGCCCTCTGGAGTCTAGGAAATTCACCCCTCCACTTT.

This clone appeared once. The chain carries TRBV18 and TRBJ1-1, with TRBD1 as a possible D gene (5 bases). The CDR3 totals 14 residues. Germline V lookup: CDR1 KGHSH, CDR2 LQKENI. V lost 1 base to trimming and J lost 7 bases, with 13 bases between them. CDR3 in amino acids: CASSPRGEGIEAFF. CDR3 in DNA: TGTGCCAGCTCACCACGTGGGGAGGGGATTGAAGCTTTCTTT. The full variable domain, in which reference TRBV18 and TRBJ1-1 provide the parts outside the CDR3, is NAGVMQNPRHLVRRRGQEARLRCSPMKGHSHVYWYRQLPEEGLKFMVYLQKENIIDESGMPKERFSAEFPKEGPSILRIQQVVRGDSAAYFCASSPRGEGIEAFFGQGTRLTVV.

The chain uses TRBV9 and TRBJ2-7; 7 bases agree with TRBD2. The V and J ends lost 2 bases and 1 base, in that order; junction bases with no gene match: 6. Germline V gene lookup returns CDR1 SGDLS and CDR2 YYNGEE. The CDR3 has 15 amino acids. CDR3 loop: CASSVGGSASYEQYF. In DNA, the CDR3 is TGTGCCAGCAGCGTGGGCGGGAGTGCGTCCTACGAGCAGTACTTC.

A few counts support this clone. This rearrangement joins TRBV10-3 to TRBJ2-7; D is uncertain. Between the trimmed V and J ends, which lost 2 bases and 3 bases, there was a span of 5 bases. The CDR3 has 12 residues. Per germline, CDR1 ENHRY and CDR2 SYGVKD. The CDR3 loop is CAISETGYEQYF. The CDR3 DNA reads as TGTGCCATCAGTGAGACGGGCTACGAGCAGTACTTC.

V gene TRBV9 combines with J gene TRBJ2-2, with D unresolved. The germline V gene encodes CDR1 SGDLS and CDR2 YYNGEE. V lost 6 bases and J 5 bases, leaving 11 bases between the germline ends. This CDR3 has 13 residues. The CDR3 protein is CASTTSRTGELFF. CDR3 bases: TGTGCCAGCACCACGAGCCGGACCGGGGAGCTGTTTTTT.

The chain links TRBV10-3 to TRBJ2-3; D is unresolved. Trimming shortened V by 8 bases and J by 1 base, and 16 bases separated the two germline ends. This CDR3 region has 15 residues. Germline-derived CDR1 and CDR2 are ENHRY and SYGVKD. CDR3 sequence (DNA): TGTGCCATCGGGGTCACAGCGTTGGGCACAGATACGCAGTATTTT. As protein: CAIGVTALGTDTQYF.

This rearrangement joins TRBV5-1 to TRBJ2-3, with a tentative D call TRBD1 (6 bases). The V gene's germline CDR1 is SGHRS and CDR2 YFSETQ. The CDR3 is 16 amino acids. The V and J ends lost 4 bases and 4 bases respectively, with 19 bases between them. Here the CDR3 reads CASSPGQIRNSDTQYF. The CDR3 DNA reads TGCGCCAGCAGCCCCGGACAGATCCGAAATTCAGATACGCAGTATTTT.

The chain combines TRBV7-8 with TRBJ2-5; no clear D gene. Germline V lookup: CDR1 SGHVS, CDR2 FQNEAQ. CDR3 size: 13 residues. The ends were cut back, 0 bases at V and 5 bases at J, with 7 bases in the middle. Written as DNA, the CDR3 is TGTGCCAGCAGCTTAGCCCATGGGGAGACCCAGTACTTC. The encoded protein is CASSLAHGETQYF.

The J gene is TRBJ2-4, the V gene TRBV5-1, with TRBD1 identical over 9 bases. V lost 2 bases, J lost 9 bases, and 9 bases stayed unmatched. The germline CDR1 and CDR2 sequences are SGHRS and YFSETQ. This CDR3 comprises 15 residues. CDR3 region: CASSFSGTGLGIQYF. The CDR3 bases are TGCGCCAGCAGCTTCTCCGGGACAGGGTTAGGCATTCAGTACTTC.

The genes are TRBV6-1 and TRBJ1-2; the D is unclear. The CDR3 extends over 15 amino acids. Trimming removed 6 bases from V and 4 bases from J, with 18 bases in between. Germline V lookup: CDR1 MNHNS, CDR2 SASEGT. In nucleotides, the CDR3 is TGTGCCAGCAGCTTAGACAACCTGCCCCTCTATGGCTACACCTTC. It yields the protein CASSLDNLPLYGYTF.

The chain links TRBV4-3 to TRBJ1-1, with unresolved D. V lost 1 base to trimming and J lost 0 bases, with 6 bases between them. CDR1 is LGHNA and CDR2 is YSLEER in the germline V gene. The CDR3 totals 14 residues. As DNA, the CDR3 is TGCGCCAGCAGCCAAGTTGGGGTGAACACTGAAGCTTTCTTT. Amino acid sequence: CASSQVGVNTEAFF.

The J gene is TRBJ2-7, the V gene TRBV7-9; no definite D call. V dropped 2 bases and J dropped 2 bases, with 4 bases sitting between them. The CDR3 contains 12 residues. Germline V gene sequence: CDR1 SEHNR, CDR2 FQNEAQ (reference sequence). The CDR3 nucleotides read TGTGCCAGCAGCTTAAATACCTACGAGCAGTACTTC. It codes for CASSLNTYEQYF.

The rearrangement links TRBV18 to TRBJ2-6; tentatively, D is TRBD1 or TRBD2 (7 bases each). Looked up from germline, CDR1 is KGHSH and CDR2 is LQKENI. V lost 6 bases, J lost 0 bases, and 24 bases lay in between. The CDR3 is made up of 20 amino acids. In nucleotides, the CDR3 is TGTGCCAGCTCTCGCGACGAACACAGGGGAGGGGGCTCTGGGGCCAACGTCCTGACTTTC. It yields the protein CASSRDEHRGGGSGANVLTF.

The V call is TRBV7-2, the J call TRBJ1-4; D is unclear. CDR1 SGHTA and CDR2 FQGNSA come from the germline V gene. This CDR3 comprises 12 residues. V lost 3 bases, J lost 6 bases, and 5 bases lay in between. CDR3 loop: CASSFEDEKLFF. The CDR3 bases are TGTGCCAGCAGCTTCGAAGATGAAAAACTGTTTTTT.

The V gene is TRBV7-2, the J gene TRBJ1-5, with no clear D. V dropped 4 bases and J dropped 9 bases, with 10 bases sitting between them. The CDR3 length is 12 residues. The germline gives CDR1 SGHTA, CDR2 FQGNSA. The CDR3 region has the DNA TGTGCCAGCAGCTACAATGTGGGGCCCCAGCATTTT. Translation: CASSYNVGPQHF.

As DNA, the CDR3 is TGTGCCAGCAGCTTATATCCGTTCGAACAGGGGGAGGGTGGCTACACCTTC. As protein: CASSLYPFEQGEGGYTF. The chain is built from TRBV7-9 and TRBJ1-2; 8 bases align to TRBD1. With 2 bases clipped from V and 7 bases from J, the junction kept 15 bases outside the gene matches. The CDR3 length is 17 residues. Looked up from germline, CDR1 is SEHNR and CDR2 is FQNEAQ (reference sequence).

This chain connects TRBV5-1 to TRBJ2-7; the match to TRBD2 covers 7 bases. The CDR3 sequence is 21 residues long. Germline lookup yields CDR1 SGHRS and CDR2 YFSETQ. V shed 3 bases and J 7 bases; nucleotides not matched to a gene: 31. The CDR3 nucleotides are TGCGCCAGCAGCTCCTTCCCCCTCTCGTCGGGAGGTGTTGATGGCCCGGGGGAGCAGTACTTC. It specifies CASSSFPLSSGGVDGPGEQYF.

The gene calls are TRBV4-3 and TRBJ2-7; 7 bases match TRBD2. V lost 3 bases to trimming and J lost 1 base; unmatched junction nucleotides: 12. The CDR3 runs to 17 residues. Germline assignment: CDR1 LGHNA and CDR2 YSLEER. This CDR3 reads CASSQAERRGWSYEQYF. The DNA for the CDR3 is TGCGCCAGCAGCCAGGCGGAGAGGCGGGGGTGGTCCTACGAGCAGTACTTC.

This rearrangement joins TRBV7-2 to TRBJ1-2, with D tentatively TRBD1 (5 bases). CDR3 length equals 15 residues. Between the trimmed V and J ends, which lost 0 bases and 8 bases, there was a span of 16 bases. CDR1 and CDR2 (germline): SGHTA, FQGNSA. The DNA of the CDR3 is TGTGCCAGCAGCTTAGCGGGGCTAAGGGCAGTGGGCTACACCTTC. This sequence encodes CASSLAGLRAVGYTF.

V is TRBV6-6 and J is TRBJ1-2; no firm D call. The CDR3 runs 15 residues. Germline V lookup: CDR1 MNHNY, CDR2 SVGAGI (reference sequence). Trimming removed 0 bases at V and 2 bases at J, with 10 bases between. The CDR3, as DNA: TGTGCCAGCAGTTACTCGAGGCAAATAAACTATGGCTACACCTTC. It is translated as CASSYSRQINYGYTF.

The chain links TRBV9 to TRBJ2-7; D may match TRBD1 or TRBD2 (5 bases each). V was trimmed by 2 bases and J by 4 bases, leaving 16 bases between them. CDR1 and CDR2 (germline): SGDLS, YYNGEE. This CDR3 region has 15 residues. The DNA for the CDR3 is TGTGCCAGCAGCGTGGGATCGGGGCCACCATACGAGCAGTACTTC. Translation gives CASSVGSGPPYEQYF. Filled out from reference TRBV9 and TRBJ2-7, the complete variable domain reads DSGVTQTPKHLITATGQRVTLRCSPRSGDLSVYWYQQSLDQGLQFLIQYYNGEERAKGNILERFSAQQFPDLHSELNLSSLELGDSALYFCASSVGSGPPYEQYFGPGTRLTVT.